This paragraph covers one T cell receptor (beta chain) sequence. Its cognate antigen is unknown. The record originates from a study of T cells after yellow fever vaccination. Findings and limits, study-wide: Weaker overall was a secondary response that nonetheless peaked faster, on day 5 versus 15.

The authors made TCR cDNA by 5'RACE template switching, adding a universal primer site and UMIs. TCRdb re-derived calls from the 5' RACE reads in MiXCR, one entry per CDR3 protein. The top ten clones hold approximately 15% of a sample with 300,000 to 400,000 distinct CDR3 sequences, 6% to 8% of them seen once. This CDR3 contains 14 residues. Trimming stripped 5 bases from V and 6 bases from J, with 17 bases between. The germline gives CDR1 PRHDT, CDR2 FYEKMQ (reference sequence). The sample here was PBMCs, taken 5 days after the yellow fever booster vaccination. The receptor was isolated from a young man who received the YFV17D yellow fever vaccine. The rearrangement uses TRBV13 and TRBJ2-7; D possibly corresponds to TRBD1 (5 bases). The DNA for the CDR3 is TGTGCCAGCAGCGTTAGCAGGGTCGGCGGCGAGCAGTACTTC. As protein: CASSVSRVGGEQYF.